Described below is a single T cell receptor (beta chain) sequence and its context. The CDR3 loop spans 12 amino acids. Trimming shortened V by 2 bases and J by 6 bases, and 8 bases separated the two germline ends. Germline loops: CDR1 SGHRS, CDR2 YFSETQ. Authors' methods: Amplification from reference gene primers served as the basis for estimated nucleated cell counts. The data were produced by immunoSEQ multiplex PCR, yet TCRdb's version contains in-frame clones alone and is incomplete. That table furnishes V, J and clone size, whereas the DNA furnished D and trimming. The data show some 250,000 clones, approximately 91% seen once. Participants came from some 23 US areas, aged roughly 18 to 90 years. Which cohort a participant joined came from the clinical history participants gave. This sample was taken from a study of blood T cell repertoires in COVID-19.

This receptor was taken from a middle-aged woman with acute COVID-19. Sequencing used PBMCs or T cells enriched from blood (not recorded which). The chain links TRBV5-1 to TRBJ1-1; D not resolved. The CDR3 here is CASSFRGPEAFF. The CDR3 DNA reads as TGCGCCAGCAGCTTTCGAGGTCCTGAAGCTTTCTTT.